This TCR beta chain was sequenced for a study of identical twins. From the 5' RACE reads, TCRdb called clonotypes with MiXCR, one entry per CDR3 protein. The sample lists about 900,000 distinct CDR3 sequences, roughly an eighth seen once, with around 1.6% in the top ten. The sample also formed part of further work on yellow fever vaccine responses in identical twins.

This receptor was identified in a woman between 18 and 29 years old in good health. Sample: PBMCs.

The CDR3 DNA is TGCAGTGCTAGTCGGCTCTCGGAGGGCACAGATACGCAGTATTTT. It codes for CSASRLSEGTDTQYF. The chain has TRBV20-1 and TRBJ2-3, with D possibly TRBD2 on 5 matching bases. V was clipped by 3 bases and J by 1 base, with 14 bases between them. The CDR3 is made up of 15 amino acids. In germline, CDR1 is DFQATT, CDR2 SNEGSKA (reference sequence).